The rows below give T cell receptor beta chains drawn from one sample of a study of T-cell memory formation after mild COVID-19. TCRdb reanalysed the 5' RACE reads using MiXCR and keeps one entry per CDR3 protein. The table has around 510,000 distinct CDR3 sequences, about a fifth seen once. The sequenced material came from PBMCs or a T cell subset sorted from them (not recorded which). The origin of the receptors is an adult woman who had mild COVID-19 (a few samples of this study predate the infection). Cell type and time point are not known. CDR3s leave out the opening cysteine and the closing phenylalanine or tryptophan. The order of the fields is CDR3 length, V gene, J gene, clone size, CDR3 protein. Clone size is shown for a subset of rows, as once, few, many or a class of expanded clone.

>11|TRBV2|TRBJ2-5|-
ASSVRNQETQY
>13|TRBV7-9|TRBJ1-3|-
ASSLGGGPGNTIY
>12|TRBV5-1|TRBJ2-3|-
ASSPSSGSFGNY
>13|TRBV11-2|TRBJ2-7|few
ASSAAPSMAYEQY
>15|TRBV4-2|TRBJ2-6|-
ASSQPGSSSGANVLT
>14|TRBV25-1|TRBJ1-1|once
ASRHRKRMGRTEAF
>13|TRBV3-1|TRBJ1-1|few
ASSQGSRGTGVAF
>14|TRBV24-1|TRBJ2-5|-
ATSDNRDTVQETQY
>15|TRBV4-2|TRBJ2-1|-
ASSQDPTGGSYNEQF
>16|TRBV5-5|TRBJ2-1|few
ASSLHTSGRALYNEQF
>10|TRBV19|TRBJ1-5|few
ASSIVEQPQH
>14|TRBV7-9|TRBJ1-3|-
ASSVAGGTSGNTIY
>11|TRBV18|TRBJ2-5|few
ASSPNVQETQY
>9|TRBV24-1|TRBJ2-7|-
ATSGGAEQY
>13|TRBV12-3/TRBV12-4|TRBJ2-2|-
ASRLGQQNTGELF
>15|TRBV5-5|TRBJ1-6|-
ASSLGDVSSYNSPLH
>13|TRBV3-1|TRBJ1-2|-
ASSQEIPGAYGYT
>14|TRBV5-8|TRBJ1-5|-
ASSLGDRVKGQPQH
>11|TRBV7-2|TRBJ1-5|-
ASSPFTNQPQH
>12|TRBV2|TRBJ1-1|-
ASNRPGPNAEAF
>14|TRBV20-1|TRBJ1-6|-
SARDDRSSYNSPLH
>13|TRBV25-1|TRBJ1-6|-
ASSARQGNNSPLH
>14|TRBV27|TRBJ2-1|few
ASSLLGRDHSNEQF
>14|TRBV24-1|TRBJ1-1|-
DTSGSPGDENTEAF
>8|TRBV6-6|TRBJ2-3|few
ASGTDTQY
>14|TRBV5-1|TRBJ2-4|-
ASSSDAALAKNIQY